The entry that follows covers one TCR beta chain sequence. Original methodology: Reference gene primers were amplified, and this amplification served to estimate nucleated cell counts. Sequenced by immunoSEQ multiplex PCR; TCRdb stores in-frame clones only, minus some. V and J calls and clone size come straight from that table; D and trimming were deduced from the DNA. The top ten clones hold less than 1.5% of a sample with around 200,000 clones, 80% to 90% of them seen once. Grouping used clinical history reported by participants in a survey and questionnaire. This CDR3 spans 17 amino acids. After removal of 0 bases from V and 0 bases from J, the junction contained 3 bases not matched to a gene. These data originate in a study of blood T cell repertoires in COVID-19.

The chain uses TRBV23-1 and TRBJ1-5; 9 bases line up with TRBD1. TRBV23-1 is given ORF status, its function remaining uncertain. The TCR sequence derives from a man aged 25 to 45 who had recovered from COVID-19. Sample: PBMCs or T cells enriched from blood (not recorded which). The CDR3 region is CASSQSYRGLSNQPQHF. In nucleotides, the CDR3 is TGCGCCAGCAGTCAATCCTACAGGGGGCTTAGCAATCAGCCCCAGCATTTT.